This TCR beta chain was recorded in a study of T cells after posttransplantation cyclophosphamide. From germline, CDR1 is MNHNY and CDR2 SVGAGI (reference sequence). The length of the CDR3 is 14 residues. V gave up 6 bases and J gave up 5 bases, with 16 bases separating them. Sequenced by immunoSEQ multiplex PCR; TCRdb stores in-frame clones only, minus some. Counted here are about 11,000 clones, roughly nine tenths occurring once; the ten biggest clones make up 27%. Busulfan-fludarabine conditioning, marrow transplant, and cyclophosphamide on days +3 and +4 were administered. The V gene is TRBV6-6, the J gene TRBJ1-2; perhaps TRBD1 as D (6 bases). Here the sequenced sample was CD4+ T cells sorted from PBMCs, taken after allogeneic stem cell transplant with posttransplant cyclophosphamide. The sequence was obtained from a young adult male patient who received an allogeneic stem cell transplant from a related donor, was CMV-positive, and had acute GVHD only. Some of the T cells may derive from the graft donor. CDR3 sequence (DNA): TGTGCCAGCAGCCGGCAGGGGATTGGGTATGGCTACACCTTC. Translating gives CASSRQGIGYGYTF.